The clone carrying this T cell receptor beta chain was found once. The CDR3 covers 15 residues. The V end was cut by 7 bases, the J end by 5 bases, with 20 bases between. Germline CDR1 and CDR2: SNHLY and FYNNEI. The sample is drawn from a study of blood T cell repertoires in COVID-19. As for the study in general: T cells, B-cell-depleted T cells, or PBMCs supplied cDNA or gDNA.

Sequencing was performed with immunoSEQ multiplex PCR; in TCRdb, only in-frame clones are kept and a portion is missing. The data contain a few hundred thousand clones, 80% of them singletons. Material: peripheral blood. This chain uses TRBV2 with TRBJ2-5, with a tentative D call TRBD1 (6 bases). The origin of this receptor is a human donor in a cohort sampled during active COVID-19. For the CDR3, the DNA is TGTGCCAGCATGCAATACCGCGGACAGATGGAGACCCAGTACTTC. Amino acid sequence: CASMQYRGQMETQYF.